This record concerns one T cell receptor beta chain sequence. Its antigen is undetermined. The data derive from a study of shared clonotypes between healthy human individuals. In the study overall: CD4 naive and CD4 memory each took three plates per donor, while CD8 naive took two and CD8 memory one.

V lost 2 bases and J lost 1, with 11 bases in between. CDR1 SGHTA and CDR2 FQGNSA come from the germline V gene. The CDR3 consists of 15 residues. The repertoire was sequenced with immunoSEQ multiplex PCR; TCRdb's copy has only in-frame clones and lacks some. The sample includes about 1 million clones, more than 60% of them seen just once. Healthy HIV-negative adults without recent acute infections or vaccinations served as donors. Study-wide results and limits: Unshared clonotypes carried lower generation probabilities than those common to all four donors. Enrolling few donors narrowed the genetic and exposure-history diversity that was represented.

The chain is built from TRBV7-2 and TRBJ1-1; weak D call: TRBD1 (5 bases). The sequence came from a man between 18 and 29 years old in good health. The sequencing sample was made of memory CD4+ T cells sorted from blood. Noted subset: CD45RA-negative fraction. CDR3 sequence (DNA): TGTGCCAGCAGCTTACAAGGGGTAGGGAACACTGAAGCTTTCTTT. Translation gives CASSLQGVGNTEAFF.